Each of the 19 T cell receptor beta chains below was sequenced from the same sample in a study of blood T cells in healthy people across ages. Primers used in a second PCR of roughly 6 to 11 cycles were a sample-barcoded 5' primer and a J-beta primer mix. Via MiXCR, TCRdb re-called the 5' RACE reads, giving one row per CDR3 protein. In the table there are around 1,500,000 distinct CDR3 sequences, over 25% of which are singletons. Sequencing used blood. The receptors were sampled from a young woman in good health.

This clonotype has a handful of counts. This sequence joins TRBV29-1 and TRBJ2-3; 10 bases fit TRBD2. This CDR3 spans 13 amino acids. Germline V CDR1 and CDR2: SQVTM, ANQGSEA. CDR3 protein: CITTSGSTDTQYF. The CDR3 DNA reads as TGCATCACGACTAGCGGGAGCACAGATACGCAGTATTTT.

The chain recombines TRBV7-2 with TRBJ2-1; 9 bases line up with TRBD2. The CDR3 totals 16 residues. Germline V gene lookup returns CDR1 SGHTA and CDR2 FQGNSA. The V and J ends lost 3 bases and 7 bases, in that order; junction bases with no gene match: 10. CDR3: CASSFSGSGGRNEQFF. The CDR3 DNA reads TGTGCCAGCAGCTTTAGCGGTAGCGGGGGCAGGAATGAGCAGTTCTTC.

The rearrangement uses TRBV20-1 and TRBJ2-5, with 11 nucleotides matching TRBD1. The CDR3 runs to 13 residues. V was clipped by 7 bases and J by 11 bases; unmatched bases: 12. Germline V gene lookup returns CDR1 DFQATT and CDR2 SNEGSKA (reference sequence). The CDR3 sequence is CSVPGQGEYEQYF. CDR3 sequence (DNA): TGCAGTGTTCCGGGACAGGGGGAATATGAGCAGTACTTC.

This rearrangement joins TRBV28 to TRBJ2-7; 9 bases match TRBD2. V dropped 2 bases and J dropped 3; count of bases not matched to a gene: 14. This CDR3 is built from 18 residues. The germline V gene has CDR1 MDHEN and CDR2 SYDVKM. The CDR3 here is CASSLVGVGRGGLYEQYF. For the CDR3, the DNA is TGTGCCAGCAGTTTAGTTGGCGTCGGGCGGGGGGGCCTCTACGAGCAGTACTTC.

Comments on this clonotype: A read error is possible here, since a much larger clone lies one base away. The chain couples TRBV29-1 to TRBJ1-2; TRBD1 aligns across 10 bases. The germline CDR1 and CDR2 sequences are SQVTM and ANQGSEA. This CDR3 is built from 14 residues. The CDR3 DNA is TGCAGCGTTGAATCCGTCCGGGACAGGGGAGGCTTCACCTTC. This gives the protein CSVESVRDRGGFTF.

This chain joins TRBV28 and TRBJ2-3; a weak D match, TRBD1 (5 bases). The germline V gene encodes CDR1 MDHEN and CDR2 SYDVKM. Trimming removed 11 bases from V and 4 bases from J, with 22 bases in between. There are 15 residues in the CDR3. The CDR3 DNA follows: TGTGCCCGCGGTGGGGCCAGCCGGACGGCAGATACGCAGTATTTT. Its translation is CARGGASRTADTQYF.

As regards this clonotype: Relative to the germline gene, one junction end is altered; a read error may explain this. This chain links TRBV6-2 or TRBV6-3 with TRBJ2-6; D might be TRBD1 or TRBD2, each matching 5 bases. Per germline, CDR1 MNHEY and CDR2 SVGEGT. This CDR3 has 14 residues. The DNA for the CDR3 is TGTGCCAGCAGTACGGGGAGTGGGGCCAACGTCCCGACTTTC. Amino acids: CASSTGSGANVPTF.

This clonotype was detected a few times. The J gene is TRBJ2-1, the V gene TRBV11-2; perhaps TRBD2 as D (7 bases). CDR1 and CDR2 from the germline V gene are SGHAT and FQNNGV. V lost 0 bases, J lost 15 bases, and 12 bases lay in between. CDR3 size: 12 residues. The CDR3 loop reads CASSLDRGAPFF. For the CDR3, the DNA is TGTGCCAGCAGCTTAGATCGGGGGGCCCCGTTCTTC.

This clonotype was seen only a few times. The chain couples TRBV11-2 to TRBJ1-1; 7 positions match TRBD1. Germline CDR1 is SGHAT and CDR2 is FQNNGV. Germline trimming cut 5 bases from V and 4 bases from J; bases unmatched to any gene: 7. There are 14 residues in the CDR3. Here the CDR3 reads CASSPDRVATEAFF. DNA for the CDR3: TGTGCCAGCAGCCCTGACAGGGTGGCCACTGAAGCTTTCTTT.

The V and J genes are TRBV19 and TRBJ2-3; the D is unclear. This CDR3 is built from 13 residues. The V gene lost 3 bases and the J gene lost 4 bases, with 8 bases spanning the gap. CDR1 and CDR2 from the germline V gene are LNHDA and SQIVND (reference sequence). The CDR3 loop is CASSIRGPDTQYF. CDR3 coding DNA: TGTGCCAGTAGTATTAGAGGACCAGATACGCAGTATTTT.

The rearrangement links TRBV29-1 to TRBJ2-5, with D perhaps matching TRBD1 or TRBD2 (6 bases each). V was clipped by 4 bases and J by 2 bases, with 11 bases between them. The CDR3 length is 13 residues. Per germline, CDR1 SQVTM and CDR2 ANQGSEA. CDR3 nucleotides: TGCAGCGTTGTAAGGGGGGATCAAGAGACCCAGTACTTC. Translation: CSVVRGDQETQYF.

This CDR3 is CASSLNGAAYSNQPQHF. CDR3 DNA: TGTGCCAGCAGTTTAAATGGGGCAGCTTATAGCAATCAGCCCCAGCATTTT. The chain uses TRBV6-5 and TRBJ1-5; D might be TRBD1 (5 bases). CDR3 length: 17 amino acids. Looked up from germline, CDR1 is MNHEY and CDR2 is SVGAGI. V shed 4 bases and J shed 0 bases, with 16 bases lying between them.

This clonotype came up many times. V is TRBV10-3 and J is TRBJ2-5, with D possibly TRBD1 on 5 matching bases. CDR1 is ENHRY and CDR2 is SYGVKD in the germline V gene. CDR3 length: 13 residues. Trimming removed 2 bases from V and 5 bases from J, with 9 bases in between. The CDR3 here is CAISEGAYETQYF. As DNA, the CDR3 is TGTGCCATCAGTGAGGGGGCGTATGAGACCCAGTACTTC.

The chain combines TRBV7-2 with TRBJ1-6; D remains ambiguous. Looked up from germline, CDR1 is SGHTA and CDR2 is FQGNSA. The CDR3 totals 15 residues. V was trimmed by 5 bases and J by 6 bases, leaving 14 bases between them. The CDR3 nucleotides are TGTGCCAGCAGCGAGAAGTCACAGAGTAATTCACCCCTCCACTTT. Its translation is CASSEKSQSNSPLHF.

The genes are TRBV5-1 and TRBJ2-1, with 10 bases that match TRBD2. This CDR3 is built from 18 residues. V dropped 4 bases and J dropped 1; count of bases not matched to a gene: 11. The germline gives CDR1 SGHRS, CDR2 YFSETQ. CDR3 nucleotide sequence: TGCGCCAGCAGCCCGGAACCCAGCGGGGGGGCGTCCTACAATGAGCAGTTCTTC. Encoded protein: CASSPEPSGGASYNEQFF.

This clonotype has a count of ten or more. The chain carries TRBV6-6 and TRBJ2-7; D is possibly TRBD1 (7 bases). Trimming removed 0 bases from V and 3 bases from J, with 15 bases in between. The CDR3 totals 16 residues. Germline assignment: CDR1 MNHNY and CDR2 SVGAGI (reference sequence). CDR3 sequence (DNA): TGTGCCAGCAGTTACTCGGCGGGACAGACTAGCTACGAGCAGTACTTC. Translating gives CASSYSAGQTSYEQYF.

This clonotype was seen ten or more times. This rearrangement joins TRBV6-5 to TRBJ2-5; no clear D gene. The closer fit of TRBJ2-7 to the DNA end suggests the J call may be wrong. Germline assignment: CDR1 MNHEY and CDR2 SVGAGI. The CDR3 is 13 residues long. The CDR3 coding sequence is TGTGCCAGCAGTTACTCGTACGAAGGCGAGCAGTACTTC. It codes for CASSYSYEGEQYF.

This clonotype was counted a few times. Possible read error: a much larger clone is one base away. The chain has TRBV6-5 and TRBJ2-7; D is possibly TRBD1 or TRBD2 (6 bases each). This CDR3 region has 15 residues. In germline, CDR1 is MNHEY, CDR2 SVGAGI. CDR3 sequence (DNA): TGTGTCAGCAGTTCCTCGGGGGCGGGCTCGGACGAGCAGTACTTC. Its translation is CVSSSSGAGSDEQYF.

Only a few counts were recorded for this clonotype. The rearrangement joins TRBV6-2 or TRBV6-3 to TRBJ2-7; 15 bases agree with TRBD2. V lost 5 bases to trimming and J lost 7 bases; unmatched junction nucleotides: 15. The CDR3 length is 18 residues. Germline assignment: CDR1 MNHEY and CDR2 SVGEGT. The CDR3 reads CASSNRRTSGRVYNEQYF. CDR3 nucleotides: TGTGCCAGCAGTAACCGACGGACTAGCGGGAGGGTGTACAATGAGCAGTACTTC.